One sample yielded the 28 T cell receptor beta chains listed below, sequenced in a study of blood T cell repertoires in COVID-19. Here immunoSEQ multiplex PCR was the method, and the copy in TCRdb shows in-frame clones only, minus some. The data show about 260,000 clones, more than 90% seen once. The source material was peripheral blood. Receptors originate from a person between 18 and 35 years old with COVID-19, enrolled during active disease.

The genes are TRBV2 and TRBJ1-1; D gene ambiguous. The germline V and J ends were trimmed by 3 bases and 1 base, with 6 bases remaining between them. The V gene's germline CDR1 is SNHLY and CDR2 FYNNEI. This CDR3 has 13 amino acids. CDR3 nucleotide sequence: TGTGCCAGCAGTGAGGAGGAGAACACTGAAGCTTTCTTT. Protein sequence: CASSEEENTEAFF.

The CDR3 DNA reads as TGTGCCAGCAGTGTGCTAGCGGGCACCTACAATGAGCAGTTCTTC. This translates into CASSVLAGTYNEQFF. This chain links TRBV6-4 with TRBJ2-1; 8 bases agree with TRBD2. The CDR3 is 15 residues long. In germline, CDR1 is MRHNA, CDR2 SNTAGT. V trimming: 4 bases; J trimming: 2 bases; junction bases outside the gene matches: 4.

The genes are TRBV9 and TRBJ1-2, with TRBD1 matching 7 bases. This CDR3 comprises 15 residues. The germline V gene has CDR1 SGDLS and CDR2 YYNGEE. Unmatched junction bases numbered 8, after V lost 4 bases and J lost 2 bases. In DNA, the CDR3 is TGTGCCAGCAGCCCTTGGGACAGTCCCAACTATGGCTACACCTTC. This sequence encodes CASSPWDSPNYGYTF.

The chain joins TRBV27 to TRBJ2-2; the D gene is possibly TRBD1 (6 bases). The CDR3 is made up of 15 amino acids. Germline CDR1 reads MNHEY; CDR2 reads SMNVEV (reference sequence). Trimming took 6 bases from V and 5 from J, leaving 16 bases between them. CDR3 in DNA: TGTGCCAGCAGGCTCTCAGGGGAATGGACCGGGGAGCTGTTTTTT. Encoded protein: CASRLSGEWTGELFF.

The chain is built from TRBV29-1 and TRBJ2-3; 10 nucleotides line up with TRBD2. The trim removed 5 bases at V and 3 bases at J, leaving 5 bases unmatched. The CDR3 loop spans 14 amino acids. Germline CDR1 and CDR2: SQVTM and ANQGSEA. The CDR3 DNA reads TGCAGCGTTACGGGACTAGCGACGACAGATACGCAGTATTTT. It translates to CSVTGLATTDTQYF.

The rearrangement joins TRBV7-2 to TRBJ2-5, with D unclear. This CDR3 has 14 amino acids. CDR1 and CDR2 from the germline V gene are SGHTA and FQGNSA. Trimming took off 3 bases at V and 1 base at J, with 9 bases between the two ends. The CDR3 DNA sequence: TGTGCCAGCAGCTTCCCAGGTTTCCAAGAGACCCAGTACTTC. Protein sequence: CASSFPGFQETQYF.

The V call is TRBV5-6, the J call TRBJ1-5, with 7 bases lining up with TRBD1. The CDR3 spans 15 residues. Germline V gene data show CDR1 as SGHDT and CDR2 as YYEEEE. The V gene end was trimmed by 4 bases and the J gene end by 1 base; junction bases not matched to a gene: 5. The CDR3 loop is CASSRGQASNQPQHF. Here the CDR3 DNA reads TGTGCCAGCAGCCGCGGACAGGCCAGCAATCAGCCCCAGCATTTT.

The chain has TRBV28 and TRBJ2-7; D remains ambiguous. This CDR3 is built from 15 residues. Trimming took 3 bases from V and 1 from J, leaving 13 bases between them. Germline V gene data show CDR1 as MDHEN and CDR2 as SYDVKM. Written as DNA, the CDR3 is TGTGCCAGCAGTTTGAATGGTGACACATCCTACGAGCAGTACTTC. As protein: CASSLNGDTSYEQYF.

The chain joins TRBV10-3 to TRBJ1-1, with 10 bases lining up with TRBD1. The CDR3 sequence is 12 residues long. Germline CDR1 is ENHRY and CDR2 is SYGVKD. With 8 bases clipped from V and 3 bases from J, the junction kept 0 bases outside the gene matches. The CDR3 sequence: CAIGQGDTEAFF. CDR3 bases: TGTGCCATCGGACAGGGGGACACTGAAGCTTTCTTT.

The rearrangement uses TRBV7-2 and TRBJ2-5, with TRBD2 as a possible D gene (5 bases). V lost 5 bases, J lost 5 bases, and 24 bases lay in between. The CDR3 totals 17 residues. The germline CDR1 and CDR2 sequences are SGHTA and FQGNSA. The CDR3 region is CASSPRLVDSRRETQYF. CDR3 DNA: TGTGCCAGCAGCCCCCGGCTGGTGGACTCCCGCCGGGAGACCCAGTACTTC.

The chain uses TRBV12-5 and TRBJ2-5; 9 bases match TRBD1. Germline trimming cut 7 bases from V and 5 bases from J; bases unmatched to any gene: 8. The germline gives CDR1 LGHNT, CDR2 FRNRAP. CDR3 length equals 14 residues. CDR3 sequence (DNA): TGTGCTAGTGCCCCGACAGGGGGATCGGAGACCCAGTACTTC. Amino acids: CASAPTGGSETQYF.

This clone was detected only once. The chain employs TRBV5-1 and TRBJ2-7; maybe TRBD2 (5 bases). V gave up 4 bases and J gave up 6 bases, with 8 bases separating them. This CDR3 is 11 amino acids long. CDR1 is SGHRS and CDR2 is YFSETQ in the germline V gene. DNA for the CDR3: TGCGCCAGCAGCGAGGGCCCCGAGCAGTACTTC. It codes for CASSEGPEQYF. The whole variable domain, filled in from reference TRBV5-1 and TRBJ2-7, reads KAGVTQTPRYLIKTRGQQVTLSCSPISGHRSVSWYQQTPGQGLQFLFEYFSETQRNKGNFPGRFSGRQFSNSRSEMNVSTLELGDSALYLCASSEGPEQYFGPGTRLTVT.

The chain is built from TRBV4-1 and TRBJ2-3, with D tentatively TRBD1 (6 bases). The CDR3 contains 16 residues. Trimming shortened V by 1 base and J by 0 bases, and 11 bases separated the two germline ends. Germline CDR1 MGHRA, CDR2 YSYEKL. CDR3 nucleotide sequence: TGCGCCAGCAGCCAAGCGGGGACATCTAGCACAGATACGCAGTATTTT. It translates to CASSQAGTSSTDTQYF.

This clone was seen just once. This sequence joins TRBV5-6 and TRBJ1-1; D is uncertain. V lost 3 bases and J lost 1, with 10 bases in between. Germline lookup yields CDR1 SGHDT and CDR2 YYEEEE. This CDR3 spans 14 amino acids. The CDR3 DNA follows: TGTGCCAGCAGCTACTACCGGGGGAACACTGAAGCTTTCTTT. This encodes CASSYYRGNTEAFF.

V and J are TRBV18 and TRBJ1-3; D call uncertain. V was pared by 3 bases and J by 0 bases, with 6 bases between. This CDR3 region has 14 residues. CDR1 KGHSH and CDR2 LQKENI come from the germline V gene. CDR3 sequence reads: CASSPGRSGNTIYF. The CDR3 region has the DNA TGTGCCAGCTCACCGGGCCGCTCTGGAAACACCATATATTTT.

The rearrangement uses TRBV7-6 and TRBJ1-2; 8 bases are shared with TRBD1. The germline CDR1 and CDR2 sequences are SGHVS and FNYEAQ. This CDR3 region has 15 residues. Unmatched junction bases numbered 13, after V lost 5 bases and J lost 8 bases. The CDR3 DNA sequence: TGTGCCAGCAGCCTCATGGGACAGGACATGGGAGGCTACACCTTC. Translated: CASSLMGQDMGGYTF.

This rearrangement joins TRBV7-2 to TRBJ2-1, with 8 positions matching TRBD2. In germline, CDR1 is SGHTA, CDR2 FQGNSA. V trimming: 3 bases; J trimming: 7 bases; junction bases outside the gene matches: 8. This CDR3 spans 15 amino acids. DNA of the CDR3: TGTGCCAGCAGCTTCTTAGCGGGACGGGGTAATGAGCAGTTCTTC. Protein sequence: CASSFLAGRGNEQFF.

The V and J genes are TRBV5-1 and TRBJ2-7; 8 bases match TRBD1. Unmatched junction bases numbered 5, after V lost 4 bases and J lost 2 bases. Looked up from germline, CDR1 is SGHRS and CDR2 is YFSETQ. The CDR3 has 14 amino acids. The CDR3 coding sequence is TGCGCCAGCAGCCTGGACAGGGTCGCCTACGAGCAGTACTTC. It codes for CASSLDRVAYEQYF.

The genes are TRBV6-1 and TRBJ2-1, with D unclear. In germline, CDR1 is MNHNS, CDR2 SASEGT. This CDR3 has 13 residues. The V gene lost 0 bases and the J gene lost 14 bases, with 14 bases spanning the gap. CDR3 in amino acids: CASSEATTFEEFF. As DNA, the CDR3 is TGTGCCAGCAGTGAAGCTACGACGTTCGAGGAGTTCTTC.

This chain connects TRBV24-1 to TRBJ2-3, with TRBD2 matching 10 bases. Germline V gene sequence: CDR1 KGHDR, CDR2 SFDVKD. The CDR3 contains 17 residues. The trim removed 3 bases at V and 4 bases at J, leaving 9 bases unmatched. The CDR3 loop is CATSDGSSGRLADTQYF. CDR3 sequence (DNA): TGTGCCACCAGTGATGGTTCTAGCGGGAGATTAGCAGATACGCAGTATTTT.

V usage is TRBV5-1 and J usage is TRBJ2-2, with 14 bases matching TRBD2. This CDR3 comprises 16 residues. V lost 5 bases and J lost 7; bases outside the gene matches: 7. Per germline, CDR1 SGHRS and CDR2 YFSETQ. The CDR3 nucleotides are TGCGCCAGCAGGGGACTAGCGGGAGACTCTAGCGGGGAGCTGTTTTTT. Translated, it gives CASRGLAGDSSGELFF.

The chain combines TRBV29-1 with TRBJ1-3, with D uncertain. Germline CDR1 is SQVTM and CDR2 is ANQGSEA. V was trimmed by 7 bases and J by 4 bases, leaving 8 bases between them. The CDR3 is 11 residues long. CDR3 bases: TGCAGCGCCGGGATGGGAAACACCATATATTTT. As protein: CSAGMGNTIYF.

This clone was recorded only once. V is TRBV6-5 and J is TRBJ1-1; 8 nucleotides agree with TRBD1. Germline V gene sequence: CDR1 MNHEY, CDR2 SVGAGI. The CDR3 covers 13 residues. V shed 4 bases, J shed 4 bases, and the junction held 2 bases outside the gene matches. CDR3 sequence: CASSSTGGTEAFF. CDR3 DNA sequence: TGTGCCAGCAGTTCTACAGGGGGCACTGAAGCTTTCTTT.

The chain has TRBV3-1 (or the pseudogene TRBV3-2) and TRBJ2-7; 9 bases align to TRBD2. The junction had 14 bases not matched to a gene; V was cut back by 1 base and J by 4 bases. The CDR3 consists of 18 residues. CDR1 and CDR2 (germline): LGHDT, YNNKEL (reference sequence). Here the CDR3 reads CASSQVRAPGLANYEQYF. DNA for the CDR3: TGTGCCAGCAGCCAAGTAAGGGCACCGGGACTAGCAAATTACGAGCAGTACTTC.

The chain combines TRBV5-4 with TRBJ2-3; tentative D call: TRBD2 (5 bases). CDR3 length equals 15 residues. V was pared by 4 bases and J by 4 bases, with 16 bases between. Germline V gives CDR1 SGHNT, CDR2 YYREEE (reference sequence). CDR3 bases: TGTGCCAGCAGCCTGGACCTAGCCGGCCCAGATACGCAGTATTTT. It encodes CASSLDLAGPDTQYF.

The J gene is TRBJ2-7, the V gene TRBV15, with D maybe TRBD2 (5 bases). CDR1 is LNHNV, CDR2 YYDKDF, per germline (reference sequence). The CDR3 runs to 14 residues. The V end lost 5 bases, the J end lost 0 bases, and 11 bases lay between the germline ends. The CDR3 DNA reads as TGTGCCACCAGCGGCGGACTTACCTCCTACGAGCAGTACTTC. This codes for CATSGGLTSYEQYF.

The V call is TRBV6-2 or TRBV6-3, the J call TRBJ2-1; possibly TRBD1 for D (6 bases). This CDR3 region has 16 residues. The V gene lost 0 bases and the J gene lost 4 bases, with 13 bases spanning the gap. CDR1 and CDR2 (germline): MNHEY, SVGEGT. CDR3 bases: TGTGCCAGCAGTTACTCAGGGGCTAGGGGGTACAATGAGCAGTTCTTC. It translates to CASSYSGARGYNEQFF.

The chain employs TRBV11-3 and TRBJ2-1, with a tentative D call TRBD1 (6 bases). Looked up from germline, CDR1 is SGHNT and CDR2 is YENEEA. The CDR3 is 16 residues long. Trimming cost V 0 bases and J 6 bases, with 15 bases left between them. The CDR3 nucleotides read TGTGCCAGCAGCTTAGATTATGCAGGGGTCGGCAATGAGCAGTTCTTC. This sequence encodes CASSLDYAGVGNEQFF.